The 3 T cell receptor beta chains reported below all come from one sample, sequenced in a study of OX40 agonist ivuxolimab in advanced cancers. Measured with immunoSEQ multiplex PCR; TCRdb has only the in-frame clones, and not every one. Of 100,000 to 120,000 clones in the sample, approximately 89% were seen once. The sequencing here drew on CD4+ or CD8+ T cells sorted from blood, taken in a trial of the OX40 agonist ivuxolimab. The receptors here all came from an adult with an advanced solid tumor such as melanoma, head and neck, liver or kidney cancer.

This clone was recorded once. As DNA, the CDR3 is TGTGCTACCGGCGGGACTTTCACCGAGCAGTACTTC. Translated: CATGGTFTEQYF. The gene calls are TRBV28 and TRBJ2-7; TRBD2 is a possible D gene (6 bases). Germline V gene data show CDR1 as MDHEN and CDR2 as SYDVKM. CDR3 length equals 12 residues.

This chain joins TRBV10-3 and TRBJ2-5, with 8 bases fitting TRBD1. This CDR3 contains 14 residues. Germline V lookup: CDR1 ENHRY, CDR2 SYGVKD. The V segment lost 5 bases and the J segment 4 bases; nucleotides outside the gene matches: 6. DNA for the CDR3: TGTGCCATCAGTAGGGACAGGTGGGGAGAGACCCAGTACTTC. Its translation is CAISRDRWGETQYF.

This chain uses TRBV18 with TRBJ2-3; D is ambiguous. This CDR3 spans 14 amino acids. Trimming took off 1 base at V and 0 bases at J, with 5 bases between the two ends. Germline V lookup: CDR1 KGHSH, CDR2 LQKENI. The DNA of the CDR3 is TGTGCCAGCTCACCACTGGACAGCACAGATACGCAGTATTTT. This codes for CASSPLDSTDTQYF.